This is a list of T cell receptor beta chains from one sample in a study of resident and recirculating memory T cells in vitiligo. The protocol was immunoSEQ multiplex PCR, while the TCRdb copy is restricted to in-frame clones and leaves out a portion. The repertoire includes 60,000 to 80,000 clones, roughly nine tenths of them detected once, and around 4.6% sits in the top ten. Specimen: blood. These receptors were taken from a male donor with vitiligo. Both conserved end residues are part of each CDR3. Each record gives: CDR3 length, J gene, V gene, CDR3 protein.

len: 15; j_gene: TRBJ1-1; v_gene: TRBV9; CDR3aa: CASSPWAGGNTEAFF
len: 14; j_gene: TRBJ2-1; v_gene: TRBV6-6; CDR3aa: CASSPRTSGGSEFF
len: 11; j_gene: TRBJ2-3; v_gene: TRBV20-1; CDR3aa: CSARGGDTQYF
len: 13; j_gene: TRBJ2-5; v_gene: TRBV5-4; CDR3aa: CASSLWDTETQYF
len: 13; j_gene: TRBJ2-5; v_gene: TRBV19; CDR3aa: CASSKPAPETQYF
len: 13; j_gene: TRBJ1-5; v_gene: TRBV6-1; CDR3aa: CANGQDPNQPQHF
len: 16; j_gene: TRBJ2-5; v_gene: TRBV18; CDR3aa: CASSPEGLPYQETQYF
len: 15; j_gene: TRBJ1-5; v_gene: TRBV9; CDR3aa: CASSVTGSGNQPQHF
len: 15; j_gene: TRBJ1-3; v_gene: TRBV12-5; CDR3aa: CASGLVGRVENTIYF
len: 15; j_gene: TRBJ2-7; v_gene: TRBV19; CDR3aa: CASSQADRDSYEQYF
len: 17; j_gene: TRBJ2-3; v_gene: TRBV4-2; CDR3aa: CASSQDSRQGRADTQYF
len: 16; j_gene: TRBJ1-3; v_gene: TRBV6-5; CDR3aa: CASSYSTGFSGNTIYF
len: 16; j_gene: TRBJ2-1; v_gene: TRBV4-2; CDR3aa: CASSQAIGQDYNEQFF
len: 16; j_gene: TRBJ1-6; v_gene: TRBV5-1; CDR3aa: CASSLEPGGPNSPLHF
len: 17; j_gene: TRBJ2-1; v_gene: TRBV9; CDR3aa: CASSASLSGGVYNEQFF
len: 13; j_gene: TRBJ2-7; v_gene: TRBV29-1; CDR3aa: CSVRTALSYEQYF
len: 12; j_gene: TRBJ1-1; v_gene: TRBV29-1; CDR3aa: CSVGGSYLEAFF
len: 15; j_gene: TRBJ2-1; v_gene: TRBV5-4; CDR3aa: CASSLKAGSYNEQFF